The source of this T cell receptor (beta chain) is a study of blood T cell repertoires in COVID-19. Study-wide context: From the United States, Italy and Spain came samples of acute and convalescent COVID-19.

V was cut by 2 bases and J by 5 bases, with 10 bases left in between. The CDR3 is 13 amino acids. The germline gives CDR1 MNHEY, CDR2 SVGEGT. Source study methods: Amplification of reference gene primers was used by the study to estimate nucleated cell counts. The method was immunoSEQ multiplex PCR; TCRdb's version includes in-frame clones alone and lacks a portion of them. That table is the source of V, J and clone size, and D and trimming were worked out from the DNA. The sample has about 190,000 clones, roughly 90% seen once; the top ten hold roughly 5.6%. The chain employs TRBV6-2 or TRBV6-3 and TRBJ2-7; unclear D gene. The sequenced sample was peripheral blood. This receptor was taken from a woman aged 40 to 49 who had recovered from COVID-19. The CDR3 region is CASSYARINEQYF. The CDR3 DNA reads as TGTGCCAGCAGTTACGCCAGGATCAACGAGCAGTACTTC.